This is a list of T cell receptor beta chains from one sample in a study of blood T cell repertoires in COVID-19. Produced via immunoSEQ multiplex PCR; TCRdb's table is partial and in-frame only. The repertoire includes 200,000 to 250,000 clones, roughly 81% of them detected once, and around 3% sits in the top ten. Sequenced input: peripheral blood. These receptors all come from a man in his fifties or sixties who had recovered from COVID-19. Both conserved end residues are part of each CDR3. A D gene is named only where the DNA matches it firmly. A row's size may be missing; if present it is once, few, many or a size class.

>once|.|TRBV10-2|TRBJ2-7
TGCGCCAGCAAAAGGGGACTGAGCTACGAGCAGTACTTC
CASKRGLSYEQYF
>.|.|TRBV18|TRBJ1-3
TGTGCCAGCTCACCACTGGACGGGGGTTCTGGAAACACCATATATTTT
CASSPLDGGSGNTIYF
>.|.|TRBV28|TRBJ2-5
TGTGCCAGCAGTTCTTCCCCCAGGGACCAAGAGACCCAGTACTTC
CASSSSPRDQETQYF
>.|TRBD1|TRBV18|TRBJ1-1
TGTGCCAGCTCACCAAATATGGGGACAGGTCTGAACACTGAAGCTTTCTTT
CASSPNMGTGLNTEAFF
>.|TRBD1|TRBV27|TRBJ1-1
TGTGCCAGCAGTTCCCCGGGACAGGGACCCCACACTGAAGCTTTCTTT
CASSSPGQGPHTEAFF
>.|.|TRBV28|TRBJ2-1
TGTGCCAGCATGTTTAGTGGGCGCCGCAATGAGCAGTTCTTC
CASMFSGRRNEQFF
>.|.|TRBV4-1|TRBJ1-6
TGCGCCAGCAGCCAAGTTGACAGGTTTAGGTCCTATAATTCACCCCTCCACTTT
CASSQVDRFRSYNSPLHF
>.|TRBD1|TRBV6-1|TRBJ2-7
TGTGCCAGCAGTGATTGGGACAGGGGCAAATACGAGCAGTACTTC
CASSDWDRGKYEQYF
>.|TRBD1|TRBV27|TRBJ2-7
TGTGCCAGCAGTTTAAAGGGACAGAAGACCTACGAGCAGTACTTC
CASSLKGQKTYEQYF
>once|.|TRBV10-1|TRBJ2-3
TGCGCCAGCAGTGATGGGGGCATGGCGGCAGATACGCAGTATTTT
CASSDGGMAADTQYF
>.|.|TRBV28|TRBJ1-2
TGTGCCAGCAGTTTATACGGGGGGCGCACTCAGGGTGGCTACACCTTC
CASSLYGGRTQGGYTF
>.|TRBD1|TRBV5-1|TRBJ1-6
TGCGCCAGCAGCCCCCGGACAGGGGACTCACCCCTCCACTTT
CASSPRTGDSPLHF
>.|TRBD1|TRBV10-2|TRBJ2-7
TGCGCCAGCAGGGTGACAGGGCCCTCCTACGAGCAGTACTTC
CASRVTGPSYEQYF
>.|.|TRBV11-2|TRBJ2-7
TGTGCCAGCAGCTTATGGGGAGTTGGGTACGAGCAGTACTTC
CASSLWGVGYEQYF
>.|TRBD2|TRBV4-2|TRBJ2-7
TGTGCCAGCAGCCAAGATGGTAGCGGGAAGTACGAGCAGTACTTC
CASSQDGSGKYEQYF
>.|.|TRBV28|TRBJ2-4
TGTGCCAGCAGGCTAGCGTTAGGGGCCAAAAACATTCAGTACTTC
CASRLALGAKNIQYF
>.|TRBD1|TRBV5-1|TRBJ2-3
TGCGCCAGCATGGGACAGGGGGAAGATACGCAGTATTTT
CASMGQGEDTQYF
>.|.|TRBV2|TRBJ1-4
TGTGCCAGCAGTGAATCGCCCGGGACTGTTACAACTAATGAAAAACTGTTTTTT
CASSESPGTVTTNEKLFF
>.|.|TRBV28|TRBJ1-1
TGTGCCAGCAGTCCTGGGAGCCCTGGCACTGAAGCTTTCTTT
CASSPGSPGTEAFF
>.|TRBD2|TRBV2|TRBJ2-3
TGTGCCAGCAGTGACCCCGGATATGGCGGGAGCGCAGATACGCAGTATTTT
CASSDPGYGGSADTQYF
>.|.|TRBV2|TRBJ2-1
TGTGCCAGCAGTGAATTTAGCGAAGCCTACAATGAGCAGTTCTTC
CASSEFSEAYNEQFF
>.|TRBD2|TRBV5-1|TRBJ2-1
TGCGCCAGCAGCACTAGCGGGAGTAAGTACAATGAGCAGTTCTTC
CASSTSGSKYNEQFF
>.|TRBD2|TRBV27|TRBJ2-1
TGTGCCAGCTGCTTAGCGGGTAGGGCCTACAATGAGCAGTTCTTC
CASCLAGRAYNEQFF
>.|TRBD2|TRBV19|TRBJ2-7
TGTGCCAGTAGTAGCATAGCGGGAGGATACGAGCAGTACTTC
CASSSIAGGYEQYF
>.|.|TRBV29-1|TRBJ1-2
TGCAGCGTTACAGACGACCTTAACTATGGCTACACCTTC
CSVTDDLNYGYTF
>.|TRBD2|TRBV18|TRBJ2-1
TGTGCCAGCTCACCAAGGACTAGCGGGAGCTCCTACAATGAGCAGTTCTTC
CASSPRTSGSSYNEQFF
>.|.|TRBV27|TRBJ2-3
TGTGCCAGCAGTTTATCTGAGGATACGCAGTATTTT
CASSLSEDTQYF
>.|.|TRBV27|TRBJ2-7
TGTGCCAGCAGTCCCCGGTGGGCCTCCTACGAGCAGTACTTC
CASSPRWASYEQYF
>.|.|TRBV6-1|TRBJ2-7
TGTGCCAGCAGTGACGAACAGGGTTACTACGAGCAGTACTTC
CASSDEQGYYEQYF
>.|TRBD1|TRBV6-5|TRBJ2-3
TGTGCCAGCAGTCGCGGACAGGGGGCTACAGATACGCAGTATTTT
CASSRGQGATDTQYF
>.|TRBD1|TRBV29-1|TRBJ1-1
TGCAGCGTTGCGACAGGGGGAAACACTGAAGCTTTCTTT
CSVATGGNTEAFF
>once|TRBD1|TRBV11-2|TRBJ2-2
TGTGCCAGCAGCTTACGGACAGGGAACACCGGGGAGCTGTTTTTT
CASSLRTGNTGELFF
>.|.|TRBV7-9|TRBJ2-5
TGTGCCAGCAGCCTGACTACCGAGGAGACCCAGTACTTC
CASSLTTEETQYF
>.|.|TRBV6-1|TRBJ2-7
TGTGCCAGCAGTGAACAAACTTGGGGGGACAGCTTCTTCTACGAGCAGTACTTC
CASSEQTWGDSFFYEQYF
>.|TRBD2|TRBV5-1|TRBJ2-2
TGCGCCAGCAGCCCCCTAGCGGGAACGAACACCGGGGAGCTGTTTTTT
CASSPLAGTNTGELFF
>.|.|TRBV28|TRBJ1-5
TGTGCCAGCAGTTTGGGGGGGCCTAGCAATCAGCCCCAGCATTTT
CASSLGGPSNQPQHF
>.|.|TRBV11-2|TRBJ2-5
TGTGCCAGCAGCTCGACACAGGGAAGGCAAGAGACCCAGTACTTC
CASSSTQGRQETQYF
>once|TRBD2|TRBV3-1/TRBV3-2|TRBJ2-5
TGTGCCAGCAGCCAGGGGATCCATGGGACTAGCGGGTGCTACTTC
CASSQGIHGTSGCYF
>once|TRBD2|TRBV11-2|TRBJ2-3
TGTGCCAGCAGCTTAAACCCGGGGGGGGGAGATACGCAGTATTTT
CASSLNPGGGDTQYF
>.|.|TRBV7-9|TRBJ1-4
TGTGCCAGCATCGGGGATTATTTTGGAAAACTGTTTTTT
CASIGDYFGKLFF
>once|TRBD2|TRBV3-1/TRBV3-2|TRBJ2-5
TGTGCCAGCAGCCAAGGTGTAGCTAGCGGGACCAAAGAGACCCAGTACTTC
CASSQGVASGTKETQYF
>.|TRBD1|TRBV19|TRBJ1-2
TGTGCCAGTAGTAACCCGGGACAGGGAGGCTTTCTCTACACCTTC
CASSNPGQGGFLYTF
>.|.|TRBV9|TRBJ1-3
TGTGCCAGCAGCTACGGACAGCGAAACTCTGGAAACACCATATATTTT
CASSYGQRNSGNTIYF
>.|TRBD2|TRBV19|TRBJ2-1
TGTGCCAGTAGTAAAGGCCAGGCTAGCGGGGGGATGTACAATGAGCAGTTCTTC
CASSKGQASGGMYNEQFF